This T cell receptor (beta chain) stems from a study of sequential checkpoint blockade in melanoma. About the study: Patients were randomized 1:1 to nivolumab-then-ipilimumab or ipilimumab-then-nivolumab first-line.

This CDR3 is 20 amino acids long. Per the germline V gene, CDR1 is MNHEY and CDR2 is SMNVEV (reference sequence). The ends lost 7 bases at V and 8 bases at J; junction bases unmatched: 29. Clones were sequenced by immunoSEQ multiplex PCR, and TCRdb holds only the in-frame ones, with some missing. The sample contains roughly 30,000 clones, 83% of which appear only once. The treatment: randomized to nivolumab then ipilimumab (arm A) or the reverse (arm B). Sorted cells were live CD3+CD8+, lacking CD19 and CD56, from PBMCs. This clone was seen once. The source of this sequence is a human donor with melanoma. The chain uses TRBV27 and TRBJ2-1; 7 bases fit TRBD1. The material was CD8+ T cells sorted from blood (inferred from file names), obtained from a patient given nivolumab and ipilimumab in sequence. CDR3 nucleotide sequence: TGTGCCAGCACCCCTTTATTGGCCCTAAAGGGGGCGCGTCTTGGGGATGAGCAGTTCTTC. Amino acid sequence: CASTPLLALKGARLGDEQFF.